The next 12 T cell receptor beta chains were all read from a single sample in a study of spatial heterogeneity in lung cancer. Study conclusions and caveats: Tumor mutation count correlated with how many alpha and beta TCRs expanded intratumorally.

Time point here: sample taken at primary tumor resection. TCRdb analysed the 5' RACE reads with MiXCR anew, one entry per CDR3 protein. The sample lists approximately 10,000 distinct CDR3 sequences; 4% to 6% were seen once. Their cognate antigens are unknown. The material sequenced was lung tumor tissue, taken at surgery. The source of these receptors is a male donor with early-stage non-small cell lung cancer.

This clonotype was counted at least ten times. This chain joins TRBV5-1 and TRBJ1-1, with unresolved D. Trimming removed 0 bases at V and 0 bases at J, with 9 bases between. CDR1 is SGHRS, CDR2 YFSETQ, per germline. This CDR3 spans 15 amino acids. The CDR3 here is CASSLGLSMNTEAFF. CDR3 nucleotide sequence: TGCGCCAGCAGCTTGGGTCTCAGCATGAACACTGAAGCTTTCTTT. Supplemented by reference TRBV5-1 and TRBJ1-1, the full variable domain reads KAGVTQTPRYLIKTRGQQVTLSCSPISGHRSVSWYQQTPGQGLQFLFEYFSETQRNKGNFPGRFSGRQFSNSRSEMNVSTLELGDSALYLCASSLGLSMNTEAFFGQGTRLTVV.

Many counts were recorded for this clonotype. The chain uses TRBV11-2 and TRBJ2-7; 7 bases are shared with TRBD2. The germline V gene has CDR1 SGHAT and CDR2 FQNNGV. CDR3 length: 16 residues. The ends lost 1 base at V and 0 bases at J; junction bases unmatched: 6. CDR3 sequence reads: CASSLVRGDGSYEQYF. The CDR3 bases are TGTGCCAGCAGCTTAGTCCGGGGGGACGGCTCCTACGAGCAGTACTTC.

This clonotype was seen at least ten times. The J gene is TRBJ1-4, the V gene TRBV7-2; 12 bases line up with TRBD1. This CDR3 comprises 15 residues. The ends lost 6 bases at V and 2 bases at J; junction bases unmatched: 1. Per the germline V gene, CDR1 is SGHTA and CDR2 is FQGNSA. CDR3 loop: CASRGTGGTNEKLFF. The CDR3 nucleotides are TGTGCCAGCAGGGGGACAGGGGGCACTAATGAAAAACTGTTTTTT.

This clonotype has at least ten counts. The J gene is TRBJ1-1, the V gene TRBV5-1; D is unclear. CDR1 is SGHRS and CDR2 is YFSETQ in the germline V gene. Trimming cost V 5 bases and J 1 base, with 12 bases left between them. The CDR3 has 14 amino acids. CDR3 residues: CASRSGAANTEAFF. As DNA, the CDR3 is TGCGCCAGCAGAAGCGGAGCAGCGAACACTGAAGCTTTCTTT.

This clonotype was seen ten or more times. The chain carries TRBV2 and TRBJ2-1; D unresolved. V lost 8 bases and J 4 bases, leaving 9 bases between the germline ends. CDR1 and CDR2 from the germline V gene are SNHLY and FYNNEI. The CDR3 has 12 residues. The CDR3 bases are TGTGCCAGCCGAGGAAATTACAATGAGCAGTTCTTC. Protein product: CASRGNYNEQFF.

This sequence joins TRBV9 and TRBJ1-4; 9 nucleotides match TRBD1. Trimming removed 3 bases from V and 1 base from J; junction bases left unmatched: 7. In germline, CDR1 is SGDLS, CDR2 YYNGEE. This CDR3 has 17 residues. The CDR3 loop is CASSEGQGRGTNEKLFF. In nucleotides, the CDR3 is TGTGCCAGCAGCGAGGGACAGGGTCGTGGAACTAATGAAAAACTGTTTTTT. Complete variable domain (other parts from reference TRBV9 and TRBJ1-4): DSGVTQTPKHLITATGQRVTLRCSPRSGDLSVYWYQQSLDQGLQFLIQYYNGEERAKGNILERFSAQQFPDLHSELNLSSLELGDSALYFCASSEGQGRGTNEKLFFGSGTQLSVL.

This clonotype was found many times. This rearrangement joins TRBV12-5 to TRBJ2-2, with unresolved D. CDR1 and CDR2 from the germline V gene are LGHNT and FRNRAP. The CDR3 is 13 amino acids. Trimming pared 5 bases from V and 8 bases from J, leaving 12 bases between. CDR3 sequence: CASGPTLGGELFF. For the CDR3, the DNA is TGTGCTAGTGGTCCAACTTTGGGAGGGGAGCTGTTTTTT.

In its sample, this clonotype was seen many times. This chain joins TRBV11-2 and TRBJ2-1; 10 bases line up with TRBD2. In germline, CDR1 is SGHAT, CDR2 FQNNGV. The CDR3 runs 16 residues. V lost 0 bases to trimming and J lost 7 bases; unmatched junction nucleotides: 6. The CDR3 DNA reads as TGTGCCAGCAGCTTAGATAGCGGGGGGCTGCAAAATGAGCAGTTCTTC. Amino acid sequence: CASSLDSGGLQNEQFF.

Ten or more counts support this clonotype. The rearrangement links TRBV3-1 to TRBJ2-7; tentatively, D is TRBD2 (6 bases). Germline V gene sequence: CDR1 LGHDT, CDR2 YNNKEL (reference sequence). The CDR3 has 14 residues. Trimming cost V 1 base and J 7 bases, with 14 bases left between them. CDR3 DNA: TGTGCCAGCAGCCAAGTAGCCAGTGGGGGGGAGCAGTACTTC. It encodes CASSQVASGGEQYF.

This clonotype was seen a few times. One end of the junction varies from germline; a read error may be responsible. This chain links TRBV20-1 with TRBJ1-2; no clear D. Germline loops: CDR1 DFQATT, CDR2 SNEGSKA (reference sequence). The CDR3 extends over 14 amino acids. The CDR3 loop reads CSARAGLNSYSYTF. In DNA form, the CDR3 reads TGCAGTGCTAGAGCCGGCCTTAATTCCTATAGCTACACCTTC.

This clonotype is labeled medium-sized. The chain combines TRBV28 with TRBJ1-5; 7 bases are shared with TRBD1. The length of the CDR3 is 12 residues. After removal of 10 bases from V and 5 bases from J, the junction contained 5 bases not matched to a gene. Germline values: CDR1 MDHEN, CDR2 SYDVKM. The CDR3 bases are TGTGCCACCCGACAGGGTGATCAGCCCCAGCATTTT. The encoded protein is CATRQGDQPQHF.

A few counts support this clonotype. This chain uses TRBV20-1 with TRBJ2-3; D might be TRBD2 (7 bases). Deletions cut 0 bases from V and 1 base from J, with 11 bases between. CDR3 size: 15 residues. Germline V gene data show CDR1 as DFQATT and CDR2 as SNEGSKA (reference sequence). CDR3 sequence: CSARDRGAGTDTQYF. CDR3 nucleotide sequence: TGCAGTGCTAGAGATCGGGGGGCGGGCACAGATACGCAGTATTTT.